This paragraph reports one T cell receptor beta chain. This entry belongs to a study of blood T cell repertoires in COVID-19. In the 2 weeks before study entry, exposed participants met a COVID-19 case, which was PCR-confirmed or clinician-diagnosed. Profiled with immunoSEQ multiplex PCR; TCRdb holds only in-frame clones, not every one. Among about 200,000 clones listed, about 83% were seen once. CDR1 is SGHVS and CDR2 is FNYEAQ in the germline V gene. The CDR3 consists of 15 residues. V lost 5 bases and J lost 7; bases outside the gene matches: 11. The TCR originated in a woman in her 50s who had been exposed to COVID-19. The sample comprised PBMCs or T cells enriched from blood (not recorded which). The chain is built from TRBV7-6 and TRBJ2-5; 9 bases match TRBD1. The CDR3 nucleotides read TGTGCCAGCAGCCCCCCGGGACAGGGCGGGAGGACCCAGTACTTC. Translating gives CASSPPGQGGRTQYF.